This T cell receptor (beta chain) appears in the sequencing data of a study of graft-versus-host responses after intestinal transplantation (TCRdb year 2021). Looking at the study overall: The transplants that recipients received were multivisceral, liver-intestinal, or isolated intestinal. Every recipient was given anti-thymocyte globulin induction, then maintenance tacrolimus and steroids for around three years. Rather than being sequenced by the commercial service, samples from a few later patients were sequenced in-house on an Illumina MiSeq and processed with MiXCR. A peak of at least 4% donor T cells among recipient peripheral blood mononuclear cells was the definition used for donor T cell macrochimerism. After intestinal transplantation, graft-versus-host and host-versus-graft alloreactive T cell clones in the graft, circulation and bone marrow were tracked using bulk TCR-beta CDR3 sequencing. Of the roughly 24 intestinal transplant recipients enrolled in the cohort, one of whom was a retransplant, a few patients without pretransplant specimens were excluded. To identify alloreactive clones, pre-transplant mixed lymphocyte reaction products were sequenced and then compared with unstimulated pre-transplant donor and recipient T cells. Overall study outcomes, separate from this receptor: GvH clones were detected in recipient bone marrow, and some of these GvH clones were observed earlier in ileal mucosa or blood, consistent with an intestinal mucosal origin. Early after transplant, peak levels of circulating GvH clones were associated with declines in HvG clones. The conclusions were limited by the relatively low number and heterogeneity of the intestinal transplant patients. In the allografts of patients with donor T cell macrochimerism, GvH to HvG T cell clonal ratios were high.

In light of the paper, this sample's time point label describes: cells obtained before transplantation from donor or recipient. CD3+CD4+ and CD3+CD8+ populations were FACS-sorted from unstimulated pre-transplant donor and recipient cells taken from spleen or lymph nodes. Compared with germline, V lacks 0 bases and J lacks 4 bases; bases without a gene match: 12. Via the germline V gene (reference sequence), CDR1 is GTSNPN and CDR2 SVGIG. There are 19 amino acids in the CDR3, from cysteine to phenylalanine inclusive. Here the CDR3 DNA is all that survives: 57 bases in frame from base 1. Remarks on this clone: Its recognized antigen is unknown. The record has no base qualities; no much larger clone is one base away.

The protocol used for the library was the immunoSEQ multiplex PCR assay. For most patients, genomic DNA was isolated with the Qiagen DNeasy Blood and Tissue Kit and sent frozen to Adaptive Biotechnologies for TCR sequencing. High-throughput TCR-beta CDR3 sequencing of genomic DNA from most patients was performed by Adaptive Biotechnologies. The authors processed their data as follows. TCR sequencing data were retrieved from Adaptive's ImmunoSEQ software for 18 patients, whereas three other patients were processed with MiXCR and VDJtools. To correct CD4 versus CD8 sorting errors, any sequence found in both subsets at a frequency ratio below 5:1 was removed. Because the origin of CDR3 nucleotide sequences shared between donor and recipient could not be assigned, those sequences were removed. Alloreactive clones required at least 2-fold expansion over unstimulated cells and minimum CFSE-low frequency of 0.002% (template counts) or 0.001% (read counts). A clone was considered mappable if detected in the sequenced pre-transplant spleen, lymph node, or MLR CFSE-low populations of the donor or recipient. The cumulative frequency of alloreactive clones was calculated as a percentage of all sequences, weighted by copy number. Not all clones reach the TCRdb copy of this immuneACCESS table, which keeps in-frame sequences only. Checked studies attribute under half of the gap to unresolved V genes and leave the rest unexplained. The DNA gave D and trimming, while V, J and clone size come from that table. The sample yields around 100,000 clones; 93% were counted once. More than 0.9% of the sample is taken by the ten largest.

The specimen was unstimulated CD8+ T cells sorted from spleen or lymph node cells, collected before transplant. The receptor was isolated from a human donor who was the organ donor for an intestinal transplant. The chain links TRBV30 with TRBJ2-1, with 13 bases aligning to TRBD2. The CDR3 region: CAWSVLAGGPGGLYNEQFF. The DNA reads TGTGCCTGGAGTGTACTAGCGGGAGGGCCAGGGGGTCTTTACAATGAGCAGTTCTTC.